These T cell receptor beta chains were read from a single sample in a study of blood T cells in healthy people across ages. TCRdb analysed the 5' RACE reads with MiXCR anew, one entry per CDR3 protein. The data contain about 830,000 distinct CDR3 sequences, around two thirds of them singletons. Sequences were obtained from blood. Every receptor here comes from a man aged 30-40 years in good health. The CDR3 runs from the conserved cysteine through the conserved F or W. Each record gives: V gene, clone size, J gene, D gene, CDR3 DNA, CDR3 protein. A D gene is named only where the DNA matches it firmly. Clone sizes are given selectively: once, few, many, or a class where the clone is expanded.

TRBV20-1	NA	TRBJ2-7	NA	TGCAGTGCTAGAGAGCTAGCGAGTTACGAGCAGTACTTC	CSARELASYEQYF
TRBV7-2	NA	TRBJ2-1	NA	TGTGCCAGCAGCTTAGCCGGACACAATGAGCAGTTCTTC	CASSLAGHNEQFF
TRBV2	NA	TRBJ1-2	NA	TGTGCCAGCAGTCCCGGGACCTGGGACTATGGCTACACCTTC	CASSPGTWDYGYTF
TRBV5-4	NA	TRBJ2-6	NA	TGTGCCAGCAGCTTGCAGGGCGTCCCTGGGGCCAACGTCCTGACTTTC	CASSLQGVPGANVLTF
TRBV20-1	NA	TRBJ1-2	TRBD1	TGCAGTGCAGGGCCTCCGGGACAGTCCTATGGCTACACCTTC	CSAGPPGQSYGYTF
TRBV7-2	NA	TRBJ2-5	TRBD1	TGTGCCAGCAGCCGACAGGGTACCTCCCGTGGGGGAATAGAGACCCAGTACTTC	CASSRQGTSRGGIETQYF
TRBV4-3	few	TRBJ2-7	NA	TGCGCCAGCAGCCACCGAAGGGCCTACGAGCAGTACTTC	CASSHRRAYEQYF
TRBV6-5	NA	TRBJ2-3	TRBD1	TGTGCCAGCAGTCCACTGGGGAGACAGGGGACAGATACGCAGTATTTT	CASSPLGRQGTDTQYF
TRBV5-5	NA	TRBJ2-6	TRBD1	TGTGCCAGCAGCTTGCGGTCCGGACAGGGCCCAGGGGCCAACGTCCTGACTTTC	CASSLRSGQGPGANVLTF
TRBV24-1	NA	TRBJ2-5	TRBD1	TGTGCCACCAGCCCGGGACAGGGTGGTTCGCAGTACTTC	CATSPGQGGSQYF
TRBV9	many	TRBJ2-1	NA	TGTGCCAGCAGTGTAGGGTCCTCTTCCTACAATGAGCAGTTCTTC	CASSVGSSSYNEQFF
TRBV6-1	NA	TRBJ2-3	NA	TGTGCCAGCAGTGAAGCGGTCGGGGCCGATACGCAGTATTTT	CASSEAVGADTQYF
TRBV9	NA	TRBJ2-1	TRBD1	TGTGCCAGCAGCCCCCCGGGACAGGGGCTATACAATGAGCAGTTCTTC	CASSPPGQGLYNEQFF
TRBV9	many	TRBJ2-1	NA	TGTGCCAGCAGCGTATCCACCCTTGGTTCAAGCTCCTACAATGAGCAGTTCTTC	CASSVSTLGSSSYNEQFF
TRBV5-8	NA	TRBJ2-5	TRBD1	TGTGCCAGCAGGCCCGGACAGGGGGATTCAGAGACCCAGTACTTC	CASRPGQGDSETQYF
TRBV4-2	NA	TRBJ2-1	NA	TGTGCCAGCAGCTGGGCCACTAATGAGCAGTTCTTC	CASSWATNEQFF
TRBV7-3	few	TRBJ1-2	NA	TGTGCCAGCAGCTTAATGGCAGGGGAGGACTATGGCTACACCTTC	CASSLMAGEDYGYTF
TRBV28	NA	TRBJ2-2	NA	TGTGCCAGCAGTTTTATTGCAGGGCGGCCTCCCGGGGAGCCGTTTTTT	CASSFIAGRPPGEPFF
TRBV7-2	NA	TRBJ1-4	NA	TGTGCCAGCAGTTCGCAGGGGCGTGAAAATGAAAAACTGTTTTTT	CASSSQGRENEKLFF
TRBV15	NA	TRBJ2-3	TRBD2	TGTGCCACCAGCCGCCCGGGAGCGGGACGGCAAGATACGCAGTATTTT	CATSRPGAGRQDTQYF
TRBV29-1	NA	TRBJ2-1	NA	TGCAGCGTTCAAGGTGGGGGTGCCAGGAATGAGCAGTTCTTC	CSVQGGGARNEQFF
TRBV7-2	once	TRBJ2-5	TRBD1	TGTGCCAGCAGCTTAGTGGGGACAGACCAAGAGACCCAGTACTTC	CASSLVGTDQETQYF
TRBV7-2	few	TRBJ1-4	NA	TGTGCCAGCAGCTTAGTACAGGATGGCCGAAAACTGTTTTTT	CASSLVQDGRKLFF
TRBV7-3	NA	TRBJ2-7	NA	TGTGCCAGCAGCTTAGGTAGGGGGGGGCCCTACAATGAGCAGTACTTC	CASSLGRGGPYNEQYF
TRBV3-1	few	TRBJ2-2	NA	TGTGCCAGCAGCCGCGGGCGGAGCGGGGAGCTGTTTTTT	CASSRGRSGELFF
TRBV10-3	NA	TRBJ2-7	NA	TGTGCCATCAGTGGGGCCACCCTGTACGAGCAGTACTTC	CAISGATLYEQYF
TRBV4-3	once	TRBJ2-1	NA	TGCGCCAGCAGCCAAGATTGGCGGGGCTACAATGAGCAGTTCTTC	CASSQDWRGYNEQFF
TRBV5-1	NA	TRBJ1-2	TRBD1	TGCGCCAGCAGCATGGACAGGGTTAACTATGGCTACACCTTC	CASSMDRVNYGYTF
TRBV5-4	NA	TRBJ2-7	TRBD2	TGTGCCAGCAGCTCGGGGGGGCGCACGTACGAGCAGTACTTC	CASSSGGRTYEQYF
TRBV6-2/TRBV6-3	few	TRBJ2-7	NA	TGTGCCAGCAGAACCTACAGGGACGAGCAGTACTTC	CASRTYRDEQYF
TRBV4-2	NA	TRBJ1-5	NA	TGTGCCAGCAGCCAAGATCAGGAAGTTCCTCAGCCCCAGCATTTT	CASSQDQEVPQPQHF
TRBV20-1	NA	TRBJ2-3	TRBD2	TGCAGTGCCCCGGGACTAGAGGGGGGGGTACGAGATACGCAGTATTTT	CSAPGLEGGVRDTQYF
TRBV3-1	NA	TRBJ2-1	NA	TGTGCCAGCACCCCCAAGGGGATCTGTACCTACAATGAGCAGTTCTTC	CASTPKGICTYNEQFF
TRBV15	NA	TRBJ2-3	NA	TGTGCCACCAGCGCCGTAGGGGGGTTGAGCACAGATACGCAGTATTTT	CATSAVGGLSTDTQYF
TRBV18	NA	TRBJ2-5	TRBD2	TGTGCCAGTCATAGCGGGCAAGAGACCCAGTATTTC	CASHSGQETQYF
TRBV27	NA	TRBJ2-5	NA	TGTGCCAGCAGTTTCGGCGTACAAGAGACCCAGTACTTC	CASSFGVQETQYF
TRBV9	NA	TRBJ2-4	NA	TGTGCCAGCAGCGACTTAACCAAAAACATTCAGTACTTC	CASSDLTKNIQYF
TRBV14	NA	TRBJ1-4	TRBD1	TGTGCCAGCAGCCAAGATCGGAGGCAGGGGGCCGTGCGGGGTGAAAAACTGTTTTTT	CASSQDRRQGAVRGEKLFF
TRBV2	NA	TRBJ1-4	NA	TGTGCCAGCAGTGGGGGAACTAATGAAAAACTGTTTTTT	CASSGGTNEKLFF
TRBV12-3/TRBV12-4	NA	TRBJ2-1	TRBD1	TGTGCCAGCAGTTACAGGGGACACAATGAGCAGTTCTTC	CASSYRGHNEQFF